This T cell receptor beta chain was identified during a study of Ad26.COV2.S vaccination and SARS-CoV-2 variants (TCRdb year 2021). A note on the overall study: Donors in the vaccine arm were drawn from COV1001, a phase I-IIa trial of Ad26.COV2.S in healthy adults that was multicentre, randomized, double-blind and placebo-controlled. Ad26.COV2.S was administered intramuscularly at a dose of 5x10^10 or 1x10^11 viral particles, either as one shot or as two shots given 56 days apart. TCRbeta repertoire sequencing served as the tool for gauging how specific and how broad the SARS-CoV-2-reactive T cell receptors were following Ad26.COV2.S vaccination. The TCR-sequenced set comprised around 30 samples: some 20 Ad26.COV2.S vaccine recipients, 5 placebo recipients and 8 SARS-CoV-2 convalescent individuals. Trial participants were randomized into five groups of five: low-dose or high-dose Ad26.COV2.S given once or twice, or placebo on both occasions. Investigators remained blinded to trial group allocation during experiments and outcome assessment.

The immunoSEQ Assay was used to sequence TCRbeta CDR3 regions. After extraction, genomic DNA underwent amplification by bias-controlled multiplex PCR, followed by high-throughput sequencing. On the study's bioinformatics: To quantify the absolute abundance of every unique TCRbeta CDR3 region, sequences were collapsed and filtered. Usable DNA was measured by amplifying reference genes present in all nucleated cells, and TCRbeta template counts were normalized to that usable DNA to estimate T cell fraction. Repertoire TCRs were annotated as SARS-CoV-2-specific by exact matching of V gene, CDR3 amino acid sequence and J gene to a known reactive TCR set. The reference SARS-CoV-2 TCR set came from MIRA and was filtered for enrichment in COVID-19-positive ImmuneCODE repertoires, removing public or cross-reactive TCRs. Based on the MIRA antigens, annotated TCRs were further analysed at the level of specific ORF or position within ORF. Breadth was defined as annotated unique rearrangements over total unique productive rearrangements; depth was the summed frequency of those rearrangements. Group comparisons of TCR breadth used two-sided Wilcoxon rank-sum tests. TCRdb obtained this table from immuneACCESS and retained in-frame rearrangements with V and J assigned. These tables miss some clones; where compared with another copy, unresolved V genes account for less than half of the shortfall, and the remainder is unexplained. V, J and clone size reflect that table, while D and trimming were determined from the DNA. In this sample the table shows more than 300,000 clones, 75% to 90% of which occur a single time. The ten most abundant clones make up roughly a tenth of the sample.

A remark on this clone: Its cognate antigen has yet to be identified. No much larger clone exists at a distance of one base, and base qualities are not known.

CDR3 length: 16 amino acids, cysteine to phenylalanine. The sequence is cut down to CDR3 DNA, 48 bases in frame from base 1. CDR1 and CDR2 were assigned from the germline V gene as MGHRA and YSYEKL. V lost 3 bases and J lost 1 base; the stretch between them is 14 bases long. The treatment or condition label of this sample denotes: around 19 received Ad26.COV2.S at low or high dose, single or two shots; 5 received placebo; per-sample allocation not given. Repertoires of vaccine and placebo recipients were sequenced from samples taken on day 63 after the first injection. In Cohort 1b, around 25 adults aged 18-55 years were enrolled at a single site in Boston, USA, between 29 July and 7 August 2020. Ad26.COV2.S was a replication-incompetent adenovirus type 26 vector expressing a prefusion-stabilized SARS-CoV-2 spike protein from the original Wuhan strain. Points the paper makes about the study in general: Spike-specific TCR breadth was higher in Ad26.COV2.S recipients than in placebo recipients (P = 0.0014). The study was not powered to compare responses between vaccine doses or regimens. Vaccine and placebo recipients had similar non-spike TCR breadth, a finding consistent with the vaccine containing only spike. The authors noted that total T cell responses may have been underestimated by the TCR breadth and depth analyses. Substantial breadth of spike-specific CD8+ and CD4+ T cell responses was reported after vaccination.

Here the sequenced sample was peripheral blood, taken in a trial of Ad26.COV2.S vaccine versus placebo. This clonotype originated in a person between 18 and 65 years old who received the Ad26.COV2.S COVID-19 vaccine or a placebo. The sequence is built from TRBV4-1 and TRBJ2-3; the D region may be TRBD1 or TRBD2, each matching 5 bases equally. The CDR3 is CASSQTLGVGTDTQYF. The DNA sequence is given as TGCGCCAGCAGCCAGACTTTGGGGGTTGGCACAGATACGCAGTATTTT.